These T cell receptor beta chains were read from a single sample in a study of blood T cell repertoires in COVID-19. Data came from immunoSEQ multiplex PCR; TCRdb stores just in-frame clones and leaves some out. The sample shows some 290,000 clones, nearly 90% of them seen only once. Input material: peripheral blood. All receptors derive from a middle-aged woman with COVID-19, enrolled during active disease. Each CDR3 is given with its conserved first and last residue.

V gene: TRBV9; J gene: TRBJ2-3; CDR3 protein: CASSVDIGTGGLTDTQYF
V gene: TRBV5-1; J gene: TRBJ1-1; CDR3 protein: CASSPGQGYTEAFF
V gene: TRBV19; J gene: TRBJ1-1; CDR3 protein: CASSVDRTNTEAFF
V gene: TRBV5-1; J gene: TRBJ2-3; CDR3 protein: CASRQGSTDTQYF
V gene: TRBV12-5; J gene: TRBJ2-1; CDR3 protein: CASVHGTVYNEQFF
V gene: TRBV5-1; J gene: TRBJ1-1; CDR3 protein: CASSLGTGDTEAFF
V gene: TRBV30; J gene: TRBJ1-4; CDR3 protein: CAWSGDRNEKLFF
V gene: TRBV29-1; J gene: TRBJ2-7; CDR3 protein: CSVVASGRTSYEQYF
V gene: TRBV6-5; J gene: TRBJ1-2; CDR3 protein: CASKPPGQGYGYTF
V gene: TRBV6-1; J gene: TRBJ2-1; CDR3 protein: CASSGRTGRGFNEQFF
V gene: TRBV5-5; J gene: TRBJ1-5; CDR3 protein: CASSLAAGTVYSNQPQHF
V gene: TRBV2; J gene: TRBJ1-5; CDR3 protein: CASSDSGNQPQHF
V gene: TRBV5-4; J gene: TRBJ1-2; CDR3 protein: CASSGAGGFNYGYTF
V gene: TRBV19; J gene: TRBJ2-7; CDR3 protein: CASSTVGRGHNYEQYF
V gene: TRBV18; J gene: TRBJ2-4; CDR3 protein: CASSPLTGRRDIQYF
V gene: TRBV11-2; J gene: TRBJ2-6; CDR3 protein: CASSFWGRSPSGANVLTF
V gene: TRBV5-1; J gene: TRBJ1-2; CDR3 protein: CASSRDRGAYGYTF
V gene: TRBV6-2/TRBV6-3; J gene: TRBJ2-7; CDR3 protein: CASSTLRPWVDEQYF
V gene: TRBV6-2/TRBV6-3; J gene: TRBJ1-1; CDR3 protein: CASSYPYGETEAFF
V gene: TRBV7-3; J gene: TRBJ2-7; CDR3 protein: CASSLMAGQPYEQYF
V gene: TRBV27; J gene: TRBJ2-1; CDR3 protein: CASSLLDAYNEQFF
V gene: TRBV7-9; J gene: TRBJ1-1; CDR3 protein: CASSLRQGNTEAFF
V gene: TRBV30; J gene: TRBJ2-7; CDR3 protein: CAWRGGESPGYEQYF
V gene: TRBV6-2/TRBV6-3; J gene: TRBJ2-1; CDR3 protein: CASSSHPSSGLLYNEQFF
V gene: TRBV7-2; J gene: TRBJ2-1; CDR3 protein: CASSSGLAGSNEQFF
V gene: TRBV14; J gene: TRBJ1-5; CDR3 protein: CASSQLRGQPQHF
V gene: TRBV24-1; J gene: TRBJ2-2; CDR3 protein: CATSDPTGSNTGELFF
V gene: TRBV5-5; J gene: TRBJ1-2; CDR3 protein: CASSFSGGSTYGYTF
V gene: TRBV7-9; J gene: TRBJ1-1; CDR3 protein: CASTHPGGNTEAFF
V gene: TRBV6-2/TRBV6-3; J gene: TRBJ2-2; CDR3 protein: CASSWGTGETGELFF
V gene: TRBV7-3; J gene: TRBJ2-2; CDR3 protein: CASSLSRPGLAVTGELFF
V gene: TRBV12-5; J gene: TRBJ2-7; CDR3 protein: CASGSPPRGQRYEQYF
V gene: TRBV30; J gene: TRBJ2-3; CDR3 protein: CAWVDFPVGTDTQYF
V gene: TRBV28; J gene: TRBJ1-5; CDR3 protein: CASSSTRQGTQWNQPQHF
V gene: TRBV6-2/TRBV6-3; J gene: .; CDR3 protein: CASSDSTGQGLKLFF
V gene: TRBV7-6; J gene: TRBJ2-3; CDR3 protein: CASSLGRAGGADTQYF
V gene: TRBV7-9; J gene: TRBJ2-5; CDR3 protein: CASSLAGAVETQYF
V gene: TRBV28; J gene: TRBJ1-4; CDR3 protein: CASSRGQGVFF
V gene: TRBV27; J gene: TRBJ2-7; CDR3 protein: CASSLSPGHYEQYF
V gene: TRBV10-3; J gene: TRBJ2-5; CDR3 protein: CAISDVMGETQYF
V gene: TRBV28; J gene: TRBJ1-2; CDR3 protein: CASTGKDYGYTF
V gene: TRBV6-5; J gene: TRBJ1-1; CDR3 protein: CASSPWGANTEAFF
V gene: TRBV12-3/TRBV12-4; J gene: TRBJ2-7; CDR3 protein: CASRTGGGQKQYF
V gene: TRBV5-6; J gene: TRBJ2-3; CDR3 protein: CASSLRGLGTDTQYF
V gene: TRBV6-6; J gene: TRBJ1-3; CDR3 protein: CASSYTAGRRGRPSGNTIYF
V gene: TRBV5-1; J gene: TRBJ1-2; CDR3 protein: CASSFRQGDGYTF
V gene: TRBV7-2; J gene: TRBJ2-1; CDR3 protein: CASSNRQGAANEQFF
V gene: TRBV2; J gene: TRBJ1-5; CDR3 protein: CASSERGQPQHF
V gene: TRBV19; J gene: TRBJ2-7; CDR3 protein: CASKVGTGGSYEQYF
V gene: TRBV7-6; J gene: TRBJ1-4; CDR3 protein: CASSLTGQGNEKLFF
V gene: TRBV6-2/TRBV6-3; J gene: TRBJ1-1; CDR3 protein: CASSYSGFGGEAFF
V gene: TRBV19; J gene: TRBJ1-2; CDR3 protein: CASSIGGTGIYGYTF
V gene: TRBV19; J gene: TRBJ2-1; CDR3 protein: CASRKPSPASNEQFF
V gene: TRBV5-6; J gene: TRBJ1-6; CDR3 protein: CASSLADRRVRSPLHF